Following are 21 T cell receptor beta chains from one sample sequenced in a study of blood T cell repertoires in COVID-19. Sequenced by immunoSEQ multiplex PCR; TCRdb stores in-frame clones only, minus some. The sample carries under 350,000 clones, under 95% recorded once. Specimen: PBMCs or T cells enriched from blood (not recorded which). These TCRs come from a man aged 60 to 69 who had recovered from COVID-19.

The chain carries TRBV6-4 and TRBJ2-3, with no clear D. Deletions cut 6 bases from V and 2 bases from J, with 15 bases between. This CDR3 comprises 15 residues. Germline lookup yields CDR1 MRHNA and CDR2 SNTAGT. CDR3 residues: CASSPKRLLTDTQYF. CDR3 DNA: TGTGCCAGCAGCCCTAAACGATTACTCACAGATACGCAGTATTTT.

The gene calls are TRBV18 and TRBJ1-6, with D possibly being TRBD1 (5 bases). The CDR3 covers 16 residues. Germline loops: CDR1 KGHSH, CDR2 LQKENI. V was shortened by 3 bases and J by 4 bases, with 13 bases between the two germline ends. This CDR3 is CASSPGYDRYNSPLHF. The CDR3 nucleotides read TGTGCCAGCTCACCTGGCTATGACAGATATAATTCACCCCTCCACTTT.

CDR3 bases: TGTGCCAGCAGCCAAGGGGACAGCGGACCCTATGGCTACACCTTC. Translated, it gives CASSQGDSGPYGYTF. V usage is TRBV3-1 (or the pseudogene TRBV3-2) and J usage is TRBJ1-2; 7 nucleotides agree with TRBD1. Losses at the gene ends were 1 base for V and 4 bases for J; bases not matched to a gene: 6. This CDR3 contains 15 residues. Germline CDR1 and CDR2: LGHDT and YNNKEL (reference sequence).

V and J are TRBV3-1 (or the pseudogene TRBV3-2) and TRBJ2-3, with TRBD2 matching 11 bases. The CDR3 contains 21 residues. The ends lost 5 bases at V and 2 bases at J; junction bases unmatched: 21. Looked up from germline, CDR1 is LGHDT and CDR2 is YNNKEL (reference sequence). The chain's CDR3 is CASSVSPSAGKTSGATDTQYF. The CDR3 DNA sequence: TGTGCCAGCAGCGTCAGCCCGTCGGCAGGGAAGACTAGCGGGGCCACAGATACGCAGTATTTT.

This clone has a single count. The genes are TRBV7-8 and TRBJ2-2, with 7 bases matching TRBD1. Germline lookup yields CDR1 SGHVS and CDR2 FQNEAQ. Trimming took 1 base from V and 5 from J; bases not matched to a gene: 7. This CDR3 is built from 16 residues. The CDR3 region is CASSLGVQGRTGELFF. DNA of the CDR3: TGTGCCAGCAGCTTAGGAGTACAGGGGCGAACCGGGGAGCTGTTTTTT. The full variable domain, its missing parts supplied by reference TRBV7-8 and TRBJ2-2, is GAGVSQSPRYKVAKRGQDVALRCDPISGHVSLFWYQQALGQGPEFLTYFQNEAQLDKSGLPSDRFFAERPEGSVSTLKIQRTQQEDSAVYLCASSLGVQGRTGELFFGEGSRLTVL.

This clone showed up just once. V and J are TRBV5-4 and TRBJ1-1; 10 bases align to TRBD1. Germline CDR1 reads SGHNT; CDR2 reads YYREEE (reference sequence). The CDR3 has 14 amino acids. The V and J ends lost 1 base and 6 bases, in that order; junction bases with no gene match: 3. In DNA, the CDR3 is TGTGCCAGCAGCTTGATGGGACAGGGGCCTGAAGCTTTCTTT. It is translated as CASSLMGQGPEAFF.

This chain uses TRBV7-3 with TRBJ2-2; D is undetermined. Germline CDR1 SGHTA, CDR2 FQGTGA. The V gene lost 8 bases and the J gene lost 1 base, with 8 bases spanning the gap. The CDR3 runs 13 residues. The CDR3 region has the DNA TGTGCCAGCGTTGAGCGGAACACCGGGGAGCTGTTTTTT. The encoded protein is CASVERNTGELFF.

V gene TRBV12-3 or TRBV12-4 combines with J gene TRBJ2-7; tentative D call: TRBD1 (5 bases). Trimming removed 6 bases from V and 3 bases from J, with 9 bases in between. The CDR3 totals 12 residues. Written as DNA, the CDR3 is TGTGCCAGCAGGCTACAGGACTACGAGCAGTACTTC. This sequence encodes CASRLQDYEQYF.

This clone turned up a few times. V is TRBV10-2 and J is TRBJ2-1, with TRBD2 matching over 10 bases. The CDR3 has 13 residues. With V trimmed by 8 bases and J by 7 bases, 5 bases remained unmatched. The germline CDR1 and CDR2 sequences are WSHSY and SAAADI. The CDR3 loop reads CASVASGSNEQFF. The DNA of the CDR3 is TGCGCCAGCGTTGCTAGCGGGAGTAATGAGCAGTTCTTC.

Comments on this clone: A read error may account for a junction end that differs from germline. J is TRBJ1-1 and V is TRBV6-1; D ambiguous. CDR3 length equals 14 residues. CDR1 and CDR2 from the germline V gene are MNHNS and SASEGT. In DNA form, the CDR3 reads TGTGCCAGCAGGGAAGACGGAGTTAACACTGAAGCTTTCTTT. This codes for CASREDGVNTEAFF.

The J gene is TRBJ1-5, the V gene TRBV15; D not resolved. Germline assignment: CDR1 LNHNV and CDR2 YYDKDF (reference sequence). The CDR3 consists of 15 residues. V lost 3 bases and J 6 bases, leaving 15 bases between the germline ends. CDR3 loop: CATSREHRSGQPQHF. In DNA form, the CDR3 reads TGTGCCACCAGCAGGGAACACCGAAGCGGTCAGCCCCAGCATTTT. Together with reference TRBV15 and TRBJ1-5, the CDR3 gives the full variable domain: DAMVIQNPRYQVTQFGKPVTLSCSQTLNHNVMYWYQQKSSQAPKLLFHYYDKDFNNEADTPDNFQSRRPNTSFCFLDIRSPGLGDTAMYLCATSREHRSGQPQHFGDGTRLSIL.

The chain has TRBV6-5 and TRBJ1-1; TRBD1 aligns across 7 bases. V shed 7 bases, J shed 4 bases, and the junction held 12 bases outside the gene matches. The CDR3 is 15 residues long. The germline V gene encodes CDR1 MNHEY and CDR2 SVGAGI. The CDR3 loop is CASKASGGWATEAFF. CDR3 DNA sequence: TGTGCCAGCAAGGCGTCAGGGGGGTGGGCCACTGAAGCTTTCTTT.

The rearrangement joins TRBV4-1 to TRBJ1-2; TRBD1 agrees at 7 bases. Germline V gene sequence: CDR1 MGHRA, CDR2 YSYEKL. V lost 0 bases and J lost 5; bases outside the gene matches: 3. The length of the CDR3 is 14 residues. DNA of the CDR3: TGCGCCAGCAGCCAAGACAGGGGGAGATATGGCTACACCTTC. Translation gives CASSQDRGRYGYTF.

This CDR3 is CASSESRLAGELFF. Written as DNA, the CDR3 is TGCGCCAGCAGTGAGTCGCGTCTTGCCGGGGAGCTGTTTTTT. The genes are TRBV10-2 and TRBJ2-2; no clear D gene. In germline, CDR1 is WSHSY, CDR2 SAAADI. V was trimmed by 0 bases and J by 6 bases, leaving 8 bases between them. The CDR3 is 14 residues long.

CDR3 in amino acids: CASSPTPGGAPYEQYF. CDR3 in DNA: TGTGCCAGCAGCCCCACCCCGGGGGGGGCCCCCTACGAGCAGTACTTC. The chain recombines TRBV7-9 with TRBJ2-7; 8 positions agree with TRBD2. The CDR3 totals 16 residues. Trimming cost V 5 bases and J 2 bases; bases outside gene matches: 11. Looked up from germline, CDR1 is SEHNR and CDR2 is FQNEAQ (reference sequence).

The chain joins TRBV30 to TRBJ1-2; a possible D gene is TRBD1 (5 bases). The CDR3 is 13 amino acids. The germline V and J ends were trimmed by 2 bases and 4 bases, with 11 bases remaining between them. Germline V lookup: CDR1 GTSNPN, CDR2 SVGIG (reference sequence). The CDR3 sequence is CAWSPSRAYGYTF. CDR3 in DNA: TGTGCCTGGAGTCCCAGCAGGGCCTATGGCTACACCTTC.

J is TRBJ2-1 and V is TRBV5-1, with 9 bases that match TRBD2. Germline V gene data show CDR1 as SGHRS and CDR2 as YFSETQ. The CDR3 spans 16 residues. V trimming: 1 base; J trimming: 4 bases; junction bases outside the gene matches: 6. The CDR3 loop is CASSLMASGEYNEQFF. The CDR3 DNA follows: TGCGCCAGCAGCTTGATGGCTAGCGGGGAATACAATGAGCAGTTCTTC. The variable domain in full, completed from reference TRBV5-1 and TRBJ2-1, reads KAGVTQTPRYLIKTRGQQVTLSCSPISGHRSVSWYQQTPGQGLQFLFEYFSETQRNKGNFPGRFSGRQFSNSRSEMNVSTLELGDSALYLCASSLMASGEYNEQFFGPGTRLTVL.

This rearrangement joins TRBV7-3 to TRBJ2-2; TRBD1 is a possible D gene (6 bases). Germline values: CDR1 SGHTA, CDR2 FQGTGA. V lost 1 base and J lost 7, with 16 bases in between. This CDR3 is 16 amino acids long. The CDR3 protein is CASSLKPTGIGGELFF. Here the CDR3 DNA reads TGTGCCAGCAGCTTAAAGCCTACAGGGATCGGCGGGGAGCTGTTTTTT.

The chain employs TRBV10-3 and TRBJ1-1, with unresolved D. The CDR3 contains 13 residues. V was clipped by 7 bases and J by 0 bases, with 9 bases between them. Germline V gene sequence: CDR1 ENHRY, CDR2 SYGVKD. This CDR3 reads CAINKQLNTEAFF. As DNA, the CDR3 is TGTGCCATCAACAAACAGTTGAACACTGAAGCTTTCTTT.

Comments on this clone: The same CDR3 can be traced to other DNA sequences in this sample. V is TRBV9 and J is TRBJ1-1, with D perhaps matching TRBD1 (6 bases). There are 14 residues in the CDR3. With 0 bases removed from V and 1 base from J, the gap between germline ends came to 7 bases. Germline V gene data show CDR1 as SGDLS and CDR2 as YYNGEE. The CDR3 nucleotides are TGTGCCAGCAGCGTAGGGACAGAGAACACTGAAGCTTTCTTT. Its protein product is CASSVGTENTEAFF.

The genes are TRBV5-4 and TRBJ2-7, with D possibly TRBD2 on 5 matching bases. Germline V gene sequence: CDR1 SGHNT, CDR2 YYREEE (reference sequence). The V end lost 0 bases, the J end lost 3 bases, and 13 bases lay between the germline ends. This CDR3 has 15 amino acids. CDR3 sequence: CASSLGAGKLYEQYF. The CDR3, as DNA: TGTGCCAGCAGCTTGGGGGCCGGGAAACTCTACGAGCAGTACTTC. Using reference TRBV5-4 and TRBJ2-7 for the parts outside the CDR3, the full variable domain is ETGVTQSPTHLIKTRGQQVTLRCSSQSGHNTVSWYQQALGQGPQFIFQYYREEENGRGNFPPRFSGLQFPNYSSELNVNALELDDSALYLCASSLGAGKLYEQYFGPGTRLTVT.